These 29 T cell receptor beta chains came from one sample sequenced in a study of blood T cell repertoires in COVID-19. Method: immunoSEQ multiplex PCR; TCRdb's copy keeps in-frame clones and lacks some. The sample lists fewer than 400,000 clones, over 85% occurring once. The sequenced sample was peripheral blood. These receptors were obtained from a woman aged 25 to 39 with COVID-19, enrolled during active disease.

The chain couples TRBV4-2 to TRBJ1-6; D is uncertain. The CDR3 is 14 residues long. The V end was cut by 1 base, the J end by 11 bases, with 12 bases between. Germline V gene data show CDR1 as LGHNA and CDR2 as YNFKEQ. The CDR3 protein is CASSQGQARTPLHF. Here the CDR3 DNA reads TGTGCCAGCAGCCAAGGGCAGGCCAGGACACCCCTCCACTTT.

The chain carries TRBV18 and TRBJ2-7; 12 positions agree with TRBD2. The CDR3 is made up of 14 amino acids. With 6 bases clipped from V and 3 bases from J, the junction kept 3 bases outside the gene matches. The V gene's germline CDR1 is KGHSH and CDR2 LQKENI. The CDR3 loop reads CASSLAGGNYEQYF. CDR3 nucleotide sequence: TGTGCCAGCTCCCTAGCGGGGGGGAACTACGAGCAGTACTTC.

This clone was seen a handful of times. J is TRBJ2-2 and V is TRBV28; the D gene is possibly TRBD2 (5 bases). This CDR3 is 12 amino acids long. Between the trimmed V and J ends, which lost 7 bases and 6 bases, there was a span of 9 bases. Germline lookup yields CDR1 MDHEN and CDR2 SYDVKM. The CDR3 DNA sequence: TGTGCCAGCACTAGCCCGCCCGGGGAGCTGTTTTTT. Translated, it gives CASTSPPGELFF.

The rearrangement links TRBV3-1 (or the pseudogene TRBV3-2) to TRBJ1-1; D not certain. Trimming took off 4 bases at V and 14 bases at J, with 26 bases between the two ends. This CDR3 region has 15 residues. Germline CDR1 reads LGHDT; CDR2 reads YNNKEL (reference sequence). CDR3 sequence: CASSRPEDPGVWRFF. The CDR3, as DNA: TGTGCCAGCAGCCGCCCGGAGGACCCCGGTGTTTGGAGGTTCTTT.

The chain carries TRBV6-5 and TRBJ2-7, with 8 bases that match TRBD2. Germline assignment: CDR1 MNHEY and CDR2 SVGAGI. Unmatched junction bases numbered 13, after V lost 6 bases and J lost 6 bases. The CDR3 covers 15 residues. Here the CDR3 DNA reads TGTGCCAGCAGCCAAACCCTAGGACTAGCAGGCGAGCAGTACTTC. This gives the protein CASSQTLGLAGEQYF.

The V call is TRBV30, the J call TRBJ1-2; TRBD1 is a possible D gene (5 bases). CDR1 is GTSNPN, CDR2 SVGIG, per germline (reference sequence). CDR3 size: 13 residues. Trimming took off 4 bases at V and 4 bases at J, with 13 bases between the two ends. The CDR3 protein is CAWMQGSAYGYTF. The DNA for the CDR3 is TGTGCCTGGATGCAGGGATCAGCCTATGGCTACACCTTC. Complete variable domain (other parts from reference TRBV30 and TRBJ1-2): SQTIHQWPATLVQPVGSPLSLECTVEGTSNPNLYWYRQAAGRGLQLLFYSVGIGQISSEVPQNLSASRPQDRQFILSSKKLLLSDSGFYLCAWMQGSAYGYTFGSGTRLTVV.

This clone was seen a single time. This sequence joins TRBV12-3 or TRBV12-4 and TRBJ2-3, with D tentatively TRBD1 (6 bases). Trimming took off 8 bases at V and 2 bases at J, with 8 bases between the two ends. The CDR3 is 12 amino acids. The CDR3 sequence: CASRDNTDTQYF. In DNA, the CDR3 is TGTGCCAGCCGGGACAACACAGATACGCAGTATTTT.

The table lists this clone with a few counts. The rearrangement links TRBV7-2 to TRBJ2-7; 7 bases map to TRBD1. V lost 3 bases to trimming and J lost 3 bases; unmatched junction nucleotides: 2. Germline V gives CDR1 SGHTA, CDR2 FQGNSA. The CDR3 is 13 amino acids. The CDR3, as DNA: TGTGCCAGCAGCTTCGACAGGGTCTACGAGCAGTACTTC. Translating gives CASSFDRVYEQYF.

This clone was observed once. This rearrangement joins TRBV18 to TRBJ1-2, with no clear D. The CDR3 runs to 13 residues. CDR1 and CDR2 from the germline V gene are KGHSH and LQKENI. V lost 0 bases and J lost 3, with 5 bases in between. The CDR3 DNA is TGTGCCAGCTCACCACCGGCGGACTATGGCTACACCTTC. Translated: CASSPPADYGYTF.

The J gene is TRBJ1-4, the V gene TRBV6-2 or TRBV6-3; D gene unclear. Germline assignment: CDR1 MNHEY and CDR2 SVGEGT. This CDR3 spans 13 amino acids. The ends were cut back, 2 bases at V and 5 bases at J, with 6 bases in the middle. CDR3 sequence: CASSYGGNEKLFF. The DNA for the CDR3 is TGTGCCAGCAGTTACGGCGGCAATGAAAAACTGTTTTTT.

The rearrangement uses TRBV28 and TRBJ2-3; 9 bases are a match to TRBD1. The germline CDR1 and CDR2 sequences are MDHEN and SYDVKM. J was trimmed by 1 base and V by 6 bases; bases with no gene match: 5. This CDR3 spans 15 amino acids. The CDR3, as DNA: TGTGCCAGCAGGACGGACAGGGGAGGCACAGATACGCAGTATTTT. It translates to CASRTDRGGTDTQYF. Filled out from reference TRBV28 and TRBJ2-3, the complete variable domain reads DVKVTQSSRYLVKRTGEKVFLECVQDMDHENMFWYRQDPGLGLRLIYFSYDVKMKEKGDIPEGYSVSREKKERFSLILESASTNQTSMYLCASRTDRGGTDTQYFGPGTRLTVL.

The V and J genes are TRBV19 and TRBJ2-1; TRBD1 matches 8 bases. This CDR3 has 14 amino acids. The germline V gene has CDR1 LNHDA and CDR2 SQIVND (reference sequence). V was pared by 6 bases and J by 4 bases, with 5 bases of the junction left unmatched. The CDR3 sequence is CASSMNRGYNEQFF. CDR3 sequence (DNA): TGTGCCAGTAGCATGAACAGGGGGTACAATGAGCAGTTCTTC. Based on the CDR3 plus reference TRBV19 and TRBJ2-1, the full variable domain is DGGITQSPKYLFRKEGQNVTLSCEQNLNHDAMYWYRQDPGQGLRLIYYSQIVNDFQKGDIAEGYSVSREKKESFPLTVTSAQKNPTAFYLCASSMNRGYNEQFFGPGTRLTVL.

The chain recombines TRBV11-3 with TRBJ1-2; 9 nucleotides align to TRBD1. The V segment lost 6 bases and the J segment 3 bases; nucleotides outside the gene matches: 17. The CDR3 contains 18 residues. Germline assignment: CDR1 SGHNT and CDR2 YENEEA. The DNA of the CDR3 is TGTGCCAGCAGGTTCAGTGGGACAGGGATAACCCCTGACTATGGCTACACCTTC. Amino acid sequence: CASRFSGTGITPDYGYTF.

The chain employs TRBV4-2 and TRBJ1-2; perhaps TRBD1 as D (5 bases). There are 14 residues in the CDR3. Looked up from germline, CDR1 is LGHNA and CDR2 is YNFKEQ. Deletions cut 0 bases from V and 5 bases from J, with 10 bases between. CDR3 sequence: CASSQDRVGYGYTF. The CDR3 nucleotides read TGTGCCAGCAGCCAAGACAGGGTTGGTTATGGCTACACCTTC.

The rearrangement links TRBV2 to TRBJ2-1; 7 bases match TRBD1. CDR3 length: 15 amino acids. V lost 7 bases, J lost 1 base, and 7 bases stayed unmatched. Germline values: CDR1 SNHLY, CDR2 FYNNEI. CDR3 bases: TGTGCCAGCATCCCCGGGGACAGTTCCTACAATGAGCAGTTCTTC. This codes for CASIPGDSSYNEQFF.

This clone showed up just once. The gene calls are TRBV9 and TRBJ2-5, with no clear D. This CDR3 contains 14 residues. Trimming stripped 0 bases from V and 0 bases from J, with 6 bases between. Germline V gene lookup returns CDR1 SGDLS and CDR2 YYNGEE. The CDR3 DNA is TGTGCCAGCAGCGTAGACATCTACCAAGAGACCCAGTACTTC. Protein product: CASSVDIYQETQYF.

The chain carries TRBV5-1 and TRBJ2-3, with D perhaps matching TRBD2 (6 bases). V gave up 3 bases and J gave up 3 bases, with 11 bases separating them. This CDR3 contains 14 residues. Germline assignment: CDR1 SGHRS and CDR2 YFSETQ. The CDR3 here is CASSYTLATDTQYF. CDR3 nucleotide sequence: TGCGCCAGCAGCTATACACTAGCAACAGATACGCAGTATTTT.

This chain links TRBV9 with TRBJ2-3; TRBD2 matches at 10 bases. This CDR3 comprises 16 residues. The germline V gene has CDR1 SGDLS and CDR2 YYNGEE. The junction had 3 bases not matched to a gene; V was cut back by 0 bases and J by 2 bases. The CDR3 DNA is TGTGCCAGCAGCGTAGCTAGCGGGGGAGACACAGATACGCAGTATTTT. Encoded protein: CASSVASGGDTDTQYF.

In its sample, this clone was seen a few times. The chain couples TRBV28 to TRBJ2-1, with TRBD1 identical over 10 bases. With 2 bases clipped from V and 9 bases from J, the junction kept 13 bases outside the gene matches. CDR3 length equals 17 residues. Germline CDR1 and CDR2: MDHEN and SYDVKM. The CDR3 is CASSLAQDRGFFGEQFF. The CDR3 nucleotides read TGTGCCAGCAGTTTAGCTCAGGACAGGGGGTTTTTTGGTGAGCAGTTCTTC. The full variable domain, completed using reference TRBV28 and TRBJ2-1, is DVKVTQSSRYLVKRTGEKVFLECVQDMDHENMFWYRQDPGLGLRLIYFSYDVKMKEKGDIPEGYSVSREKKERFSLILESASTNQTSMYLCASSLAQDRGFFGEQFFGPGTRLTVL.

V and J are TRBV2 and TRBJ2-7; TRBD1 matches 10 bases. Germline CDR1 and CDR2: SNHLY and FYNNEI. V was clipped by 6 bases and J by 3 bases; unmatched bases: 5. The CDR3 covers 14 residues. The CDR3 region has the DNA TGTGCCAGCAGAGTTCGGACAGGGGGCTACGAGCAGTACTTC. Translated: CASRVRTGGYEQYF.

This rearrangement joins TRBV4-2 to TRBJ2-1, with TRBD1 as a possible D gene (5 bases). With 0 bases removed from V and 8 bases from J, the gap between germline ends came to 5 bases. The CDR3 contains 12 residues. In germline, CDR1 is LGHNA, CDR2 YNFKEQ. CDR3 in amino acids: CASSQEGHEQFF. CDR3 nucleotide sequence: TGTGCCAGCAGCCAAGAGGGGCATGAGCAGTTCTTC.

CDR3 bases: TGCGCCAGCAGCGGACAGGGGTCCTACGAGCAGTACGTC. It encodes CASSGQGSYEQYV. This chain joins TRBV10-2 and TRBJ2-7; 9 bases are shared with TRBD1. This CDR3 spans 13 amino acids. The V and J ends lost 6 bases and 1 base, in that order; junction bases with no gene match: 1. Germline V CDR1 and CDR2: WSHSY, SAAADI.

In this sample, this clone turned up once. This chain links TRBV18 with TRBJ1-1; TRBD1 matches 8 bases. Germline-derived CDR1 and CDR2 are KGHSH and LQKENI. The CDR3 is made up of 12 amino acids. J gave up 10 bases and V 4 bases, and 5 bases lay outside the gene matches. The CDR3 region has the DNA TGTGCCAGCTCACAGGGGACAGGCCCAGCTTTCTTT. Translated, it gives CASSQGTGPAFF.

V is TRBV24-1 and J is TRBJ2-4; TRBD1 matches 7 bases. The ends lost 6 bases at V and 6 bases at J; junction bases unmatched: 7. This CDR3 spans 14 amino acids. The germline V gene has CDR1 KGHDR and CDR2 SFDVKD. The CDR3 protein is CATSLPRDRNIQYF. The CDR3 DNA follows: TGTGCCACCAGTCTCCCCCGGGACAGAAACATTCAGTACTTC.

This chain links TRBV2 with TRBJ1-4; TRBD1 agrees at 10 bases. Per the germline V gene, CDR1 is SNHLY and CDR2 is FYNNEI. The V gene end was trimmed by 10 bases and the J gene end by 6 bases; junction bases not matched to a gene: 5. The CDR3 length is 13 residues. The CDR3 loop reads CATWDRGDEKLFF. The CDR3 DNA reads as TGTGCCACCTGGGACAGGGGAGATGAAAAACTGTTTTTT.

This clone has only one observation. The chain links TRBV7-9 to TRBJ1-1, with 10 positions matching TRBD1. The germline V gene encodes CDR1 SEHNR and CDR2 FQNEAQ (reference sequence). There are 14 residues in the CDR3. V lost 6 bases and J lost 8; bases outside the gene matches: 9. CDR3 sequence reads: CASSLDRGRAEAFF. The CDR3 DNA reads TGTGCCAGCAGTCTAGACAGGGGGCGTGCAGAAGCTTTCTTT.

The chain has TRBV5-1 and TRBJ2-3; no firm D call. CDR3 length: 14 residues. Germline CDR1 and CDR2: SGHRS and YFSETQ. V was clipped by 0 bases and J by 2 bases, with 7 bases between them. The CDR3 sequence: CASSLGGATDTQYF. CDR3 nucleotide sequence: TGCGCCAGCAGCTTGGGAGGTGCCACAGATACGCAGTATTTT.

The rearrangement links TRBV5-1 to TRBJ2-3; TRBD2 matches at 11 bases. Looked up from germline, CDR1 is SGHRS and CDR2 is YFSETQ. J gave up 2 bases and V 1 base, and 3 bases lay outside the gene matches. The CDR3 loop spans 16 amino acids. In DNA, the CDR3 is TGCGCCAGCAGCTTGACTAGCGGGGGCGTCACAGATACGCAGTATTTT. Translated, it gives CASSLTSGGVTDTQYF.

This rearrangement joins TRBV24-1 to TRBJ1-2; D is uncertain. The CDR3 spans 13 residues. The germline V gene has CDR1 KGHDR and CDR2 SFDVKD. Trimming removed 9 bases from V and 4 bases from J, with 14 bases in between. The CDR3, as DNA: TGTGCCACCTCCCCGGGAAGAACCTATGGCTACACCTTC. It codes for CATSPGRTYGYTF.